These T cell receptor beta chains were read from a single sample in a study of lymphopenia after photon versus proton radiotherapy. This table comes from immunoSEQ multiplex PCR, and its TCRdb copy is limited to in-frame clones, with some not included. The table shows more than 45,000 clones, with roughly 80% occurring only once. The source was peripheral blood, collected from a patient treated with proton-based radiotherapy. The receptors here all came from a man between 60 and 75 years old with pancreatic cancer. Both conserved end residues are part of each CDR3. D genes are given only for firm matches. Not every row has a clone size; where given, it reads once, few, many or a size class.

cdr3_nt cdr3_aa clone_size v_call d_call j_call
TGTGCCACCAGCATCCTGGGAGCTAGCGGGACGTTTGGTACGGATACGCAGTATTTT CATSILGASGTFGTDTQYF . TRBV15 TRBD2 TRBJ2-3
TGCGCCAGCAGCATAGTTGACAGCTCCACTGAAGCTTTCTTT CASSIVDSSTEAFF . TRBV5-1 . TRBJ1-1
TGTGCCAGCAGTCCCGCAATGGGGCATCAGCCCCAGCATTTT CASSPAMGHQPQHF few TRBV28 . TRBJ1-5
TGTGCCAGCAGGCGCACCGGGGACCTCTTTTCCCCTGGAAACACCATATATTTT CASRRTGDLFSPGNTIYF . TRBV7-2 . TRBJ1-3
TGTGCCAGCAGTGCCACAGATACGCAGTATTTT CASSATDTQYF . TRBV6-5 . TRBJ2-3
TGCAGCGTTGTGAGAGACACTGAAGCTTTCTTT CSVVRDTEAFF . TRBV29-1 . TRBJ1-1
TGTGCCAGCAGCGCAAGACTATTAGCGAACCAGCGCGGCAATGAGCAGTTCTTC CASSARLLANQRGNEQFF . TRBV11-3 . TRBJ2-1
TGTGCCCGGACAGGGGGTATGTACAATGAGCAGTTCTTC CARTGGMYNEQFF . TRBV30 TRBD1 TRBJ2-1
TGTGCCAGCAGCTTAGATCAGGGCCCCAAAAACATTCAGTACTTC CASSLDQGPKNIQYF . TRBV11-3 . TRBJ2-4
TGTGCCAGCAGCCCCAGGACTAGCGCCACCTACGAGCAGTACTTC CASSPRTSATYEQYF . TRBV7-2 TRBD2 TRBJ2-7
TGTGCCAGCAGCCACTCTGGTCCAGCCTACGAGCAGTACTTC CASSHSGPAYEQYF . TRBV5-6 . TRBJ2-7
TGTGCCAGCACCTTAGACCGGGACAGATTCGTCTTGCACTATGGCTACACCTTC CASTLDRDRFVLHYGYTF . TRBV2 TRBD1 TRBJ1-2
TGTGCCAGCAGCTTGTGGAACACTGAAGCTTTCTTT CASSLWNTEAFF . TRBV7-9 . TRBJ1-1
TGCGCCAGCAGCTTGGGACTAGCGGGATTACAGACCCAGTACTTC CASSLGLAGLQTQYF . TRBV5-1 TRBD2 TRBJ2-5
TGTGCCAGCAGCCTGGCCGACTCTATGCAGTATTTT CASSLADSMQYF . TRBV11-3 . TRBJ2-3
TGTGCCAGCAGCGCCGGGACAGCCTACAATGAGCAGTTCTTC CASSAGTAYNEQFF . TRBV7-2 TRBD1 TRBJ2-1
TGTGCCACCAGCAGAGTCCAGGGGATAGTGAACACCGGGGAGCTGTTTTTT CATSRVQGIVNTGELFF . TRBV15 . TRBJ2-2
TGTGCCAGCAGCCCCTTGAGAGGTAGCGAAATCTACGAGCAGTACTTC CASSPLRGSEIYEQYF once TRBV7-6 . TRBJ2-7
TGTGCCATCAGCGTAGCGCGACTCAGCACAGATACGCAGTATTTT CAISVARLSTDTQYF . TRBV10-3 . TRBJ2-3
TGTGCCAGCAGTTCCCGCACAGATACGCAGTATTTT CASSSRTDTQYF once TRBV6-5 . TRBJ2-3
TGTGCCAGCAGGGAGGGACTAGCGGGAGGAGGTGAGCAGTTCTTC CASREGLAGGGEQFF . TRBV2 TRBD2 TRBJ2-1
TGTGCCAGCAGTTACGGGACAGGGCGCTACGAGCAGTACTTC CASSYGTGRYEQYF . TRBV6-5 TRBD1 TRBJ2-7